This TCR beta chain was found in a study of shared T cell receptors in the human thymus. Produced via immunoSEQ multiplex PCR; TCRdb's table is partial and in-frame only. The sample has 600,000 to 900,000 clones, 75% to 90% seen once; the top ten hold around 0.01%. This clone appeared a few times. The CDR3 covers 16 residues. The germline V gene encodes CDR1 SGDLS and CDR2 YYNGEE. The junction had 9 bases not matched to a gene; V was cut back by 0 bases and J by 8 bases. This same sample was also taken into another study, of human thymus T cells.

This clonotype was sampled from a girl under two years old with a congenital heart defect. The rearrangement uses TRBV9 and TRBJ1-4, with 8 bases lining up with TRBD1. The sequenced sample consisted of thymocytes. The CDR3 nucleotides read TGTGCCAGCAGCGTAGCCGCGGGACAGGTTGGGGAAAAACTGTTTTTT. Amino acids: CASSVAAGQVGEKLFF.